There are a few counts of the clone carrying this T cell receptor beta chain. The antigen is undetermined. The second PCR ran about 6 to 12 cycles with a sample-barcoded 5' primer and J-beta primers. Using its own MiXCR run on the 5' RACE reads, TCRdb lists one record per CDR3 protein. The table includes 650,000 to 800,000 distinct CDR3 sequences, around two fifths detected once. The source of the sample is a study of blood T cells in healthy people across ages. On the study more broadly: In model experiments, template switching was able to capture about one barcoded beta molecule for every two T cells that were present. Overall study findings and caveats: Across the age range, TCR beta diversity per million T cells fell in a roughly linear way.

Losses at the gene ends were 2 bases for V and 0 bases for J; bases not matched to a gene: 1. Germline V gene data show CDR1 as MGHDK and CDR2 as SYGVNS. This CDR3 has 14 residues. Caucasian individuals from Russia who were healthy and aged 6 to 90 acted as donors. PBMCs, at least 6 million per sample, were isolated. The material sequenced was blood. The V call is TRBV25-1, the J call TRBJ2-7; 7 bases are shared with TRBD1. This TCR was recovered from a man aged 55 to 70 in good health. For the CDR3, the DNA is TGTGCCAGCAGTGAACGGGACAGCTCCTACGAGCAGTACTTC. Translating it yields CASSERDSSYEQYF.